A single sample gave rise to the 27 T cell receptor beta chains below, sequenced in a study of read filtering for tumor transcriptome and immune sequencing. From 350 to 500 ng of RNA, a library with molecular barcoded alpha/delta and beta/gamma adaptors was made. MiXCR, applied by TCRdb to the reads, yields one record per CDR3 protein. The sample comprises 40,000 or so distinct CDR3 sequences, about 12% of which are singletons, and about 35% rests with the top ten. Material for sequencing was a population of CD138-negative cells sorted from bone marrow. These receptors came from a donor at least 40 years old with multiple myeloma.

This clonotype was detected ten times or more. The V call is TRBV11-2, the J call TRBJ2-2, with D perhaps TRBD1 (5 bases). The V gene lost 3 bases and the J gene lost 5 bases, with 16 bases spanning the gap. The CDR3 has 16 residues. Germline V gene lookup returns CDR1 SGHAT and CDR2 FQNNGV. This chain's CDR3 is CASSFSPAQGTGELFF. Written as DNA, the CDR3 is TGTGCCAGCAGCTTTTCCCCGGCGCAGGGAACCGGGGAGCTGTTTTTT.

Remarks on this clonotype: A single base separates this from a much larger clone, so it may be a read error. The V and J genes are TRBV12-3 or TRBV12-4 and TRBJ2-3, with 7 nucleotides matching TRBD1. The CDR3 sequence is 13 residues long. Here the CDR3 reads CANELTGADTRYF. The CDR3 nucleotides are TGTGCCAACGAGTTAACAGGGGCAGATACGCGGTATTTT.

This clonotype was counted ten times or more. The CDR3 DNA reads TGTGCCAGCAGCCAAGGGGGGAACACTGAAGCTTTCTTT. It specifies CASSQGGNTEAFF. J is TRBJ1-1 and V is TRBV3-1; D not certain. The CDR3 loop spans 13 amino acids. V was trimmed by 1 base and J by 1 base, leaving 4 bases between them. Germline-derived CDR1 and CDR2 are LGHDT and YNNKEL (reference sequence).

This clonotype was found many times. V usage is TRBV20-1 and J usage is TRBJ2-3, with 10 nucleotides matching TRBD2. Trimming cost V 5 bases and J 2 bases; bases outside gene matches: 4. The CDR3 consists of 14 residues. Germline lookup yields CDR1 DFQATT and CDR2 SNEGSKA (reference sequence). CDR3 protein: CSALAGAPTDTQYF. The CDR3 DNA reads TGCAGTGCTCTAGCGGGGGCCCCCACAGATACGCAGTATTTT.

Regarding this clonotype: A single base is all that separates this from a far larger clone, so a read error is likely. This chain links TRBV4-2 with TRBJ2-1; 9 nucleotides align to TRBD2. V lost 5 bases to trimming and J lost 8 bases; unmatched junction nucleotides: 13. Germline CDR1 reads LGHNA; CDR2 reads YNFKEQ. The CDR3 contains 16 residues. CDR3 coding DNA: TGTGCCAGCAGCTCGCCCAGAGGGGCGGGGGGGGATGAGCAGTTCTTC. Translation: CASSSPRGAGGDEQFF.

With respect to this clonotype: A read error is possible here, since a much larger clone lies one base away. The CDR3 ends on some other residue instead of the conserved phenylalanine or tryptophan, so this is likely a read error. V gene TRBV27 combines with J gene TRBJ1-5; D perhaps matches TRBD1 (5 bases). V dropped 0 bases and J dropped 4 bases, with 19 bases sitting between them. Germline V lookup: CDR1 MNHEY, CDR2 SMNVEV (reference sequence). The CDR3 is 18 amino acids. The CDR3 DNA is TGTGCCAGCAGTTTATCCGCCCCGTGGGGGGTAGGGAATCAGCCCCAGCATCTT. It codes for CASSLSAPWGVGNQPQHL.

This clonotype appeared many times. This chain connects TRBV10-1 to TRBJ2-1; D may be TRBD2 (5 bases). In germline, CDR1 is WNHNN, CDR2 SYGVQD (reference sequence). Trimming took 11 bases from V and 7 from J, leaving 12 bases between them. The length of the CDR3 is 11 residues. The CDR3 bases are TGCGCCCCCTGGGAGAGGAATGAGCAGTTCTTC. Translation gives CAPWERNEQFF.

This clonotype was counted many times. V and J are TRBV7-2 and TRBJ2-4; D ambiguous. The CDR3 sequence is 17 residues long. V was clipped by 0 bases and J by 0 bases, with 12 bases between them. From germline, CDR1 is SGHTA and CDR2 FQGNSA. The CDR3 DNA reads TGTGCCAGCAGCTTAGCGCTAGGAAGTCTAGCCAAAAACATTCAGTACTTC. It is translated as CASSLALGSLAKNIQYF. The variable domain in full, with the rest retrieved from reference TRBV7-2 and TRBJ2-4, is GAGVSQSPSNKVTEKGKDVELRCDPISGHTALYWYRQSLGQGLEFLIYFQGNSAPDKSGLPSDRFSAERTGGSVSTLTIQRTQQEDSAVYLCASSLALGSLAKNIQYFGAGTRLSVL.

Points on this clonotype: A much larger clone differs by one base, so this may be a read error. This chain uses TRBV11-3 with TRBJ2-5; D is unclear. The CDR3 spans 14 residues. Germline V gene sequence: CDR1 SGHNT, CDR2 YENEEA. V lost 6 bases and J lost 8, with 19 bases in between. In DNA form, the CDR3 reads TGTGCCAGCAGGCCCCCGGGCCCCAAGAGAACCCAGTACTTC. Translated: CASRPPGPKRTQYF.

Details on this clonotype: A much larger clone is a single base away; this may be a read error. The V call is TRBV29-1, the J call TRBJ2-3; D not resolved. Germline V gives CDR1 SQVTM, CDR2 ANQGSEA. This CDR3 spans 10 amino acids. The CDR3 protein is CSVERYTLYF. CDR3 DNA sequence: TGCAGCGTTGAACGTTATACGCTGTATTTT.

There are many counts of this clonotype. The rearrangement links TRBV5-5 to TRBJ2-1; 7 nucleotides align to TRBD1. Germline V gene data show CDR1 as SGHKS and CDR2 as YYEKEE (reference sequence). This CDR3 has 15 amino acids. V shed 3 bases, J shed 6 bases, and the junction held 9 bases outside the gene matches. This chain's CDR3 is CASSSQGLGGNEQFF. DNA for the CDR3: TGTGCCAGCAGCTCACAGGGGCTAGGGGGCAATGAGCAGTTCTTC.

This clonotype has a count of ten or more. The rearrangement uses TRBV7-2 and TRBJ1-1; D uncertain. V was clipped by 4 bases and J by 7 bases, with 13 bases between them. CDR3 length: 13 amino acids. Germline V gives CDR1 SGHTA, CDR2 FQGNSA. The CDR3 DNA is TGTGCCAGCAGCTCTGGAGGGAGGGTTGAAGCTTTCTTT. Translation gives CASSSGGRVEAFF.

This clonotype was counted a single time. A much larger clone is a single base away; this may be a read error. The chain is built from TRBV20-1 and TRBJ1-5; 9 bases are shared with TRBD1. Germline V CDR1 and CDR2: DFQATT, SNEGSKA (reference sequence). CDR3 length equals 15 residues. CDR3 DNA sequence: TGCAATGCCAGGGACAGGGAGTATAGCAATCAGCCCCAGCATTTT. As protein: CNARDREYSNQPQHF.

This clonotype appeared many times. The V and J genes are TRBV20-1 and TRBJ2-7, with 11 bases identical to TRBD1. There are 13 residues in the CDR3. Germline V lookup: CDR1 DFQATT, CDR2 SNEGSKA (reference sequence). V lost 4 bases, J lost 6 bases, and 5 bases stayed unmatched. CDR3 region: CSATWTGGGEQYF. CDR3 in DNA: TGCAGTGCTACTTGGACAGGGGGCGGCGAGCAGTACTTC.

This clonotype was seen a handful of times. This chain joins TRBV19 and TRBJ2-7; 12 bases match TRBD1. The CDR3 has 16 amino acids. Germline-derived CDR1 and CDR2 are LNHDA and SQIVND (reference sequence). V shed 3 bases and J 7 bases; nucleotides not matched to a gene: 10. The CDR3 sequence: CASSMYPGQGAEEQYF. In nucleotides, the CDR3 is TGTGCCAGTAGTATGTACCCGGGACAGGGGGCGGAGGAGCAGTACTTC.

This clonotype was seen repeatedly, ten times or more. The V and J genes are TRBV4-2 and TRBJ1-4; 7 bases fit TRBD1. Germline V gene lookup returns CDR1 LGHNA and CDR2 YNFKEQ. J was trimmed by 7 bases and V by 4 bases; bases with no gene match: 12. The CDR3 covers 16 residues. The CDR3 here is CASSPVGGGMGEKLFF. The CDR3, as DNA: TGTGCCAGCAGCCCGGTAGGGGGCGGGATGGGTGAAAAACTGTTTTTT.

This clonotype was seen ten or more times. The J gene is TRBJ2-7, the V gene TRBV27; the D call may be TRBD1 or TRBD2 (5 bases each). Trimming took 5 bases from V and 3 from J, leaving 14 bases between them. Germline assignment: CDR1 MNHEY and CDR2 SMNVEV (reference sequence). The CDR3 has 14 amino acids. The CDR3 spells CASSHYGADYEQYF. The CDR3 region has the DNA TGTGCCAGCAGTCACTACGGGGCCGACTACGAGCAGTACTTC.

This clonotype showed up many times. The V and J genes are TRBV5-6 and TRBJ2-1; D is perhaps TRBD1 or TRBD2 (5 bases each). Germline V gene sequence: CDR1 SGHDT, CDR2 YYEEEE. V was cut by 4 bases and J by 3 bases, with 20 bases left in between. The CDR3 is 17 residues long. The CDR3 loop is CASSQETGRHIYNEQFF. CDR3 DNA sequence: TGTGCCAGCAGCCAAGAGACGGGACGGCATATCTACAATGAGCAGTTCTTC. Supplemented by reference TRBV5-6 and TRBJ2-1, the full variable domain reads DAGVTQSPTHLIKTRGQQVTLRCSPKSGHDTVSWYQQALGQGPQFIFQYYEEEERQRGNFPDRFSGHQFPNYSSELNVNALLLGDSALYLCASSQETGRHIYNEQFFGPGTRLTVL.

V gene TRBV19 combines with J gene TRBJ2-3, with 12 bases aligning to TRBD2. Germline V gene sequence: CDR1 LNHDA, CDR2 SQIVND (reference sequence). V shed 4 bases and J 7 bases; nucleotides not matched to a gene: 6. The CDR3 covers 15 residues. In DNA, the CDR3 is TGTGCCAGTAGTACCGGACTAGCGGGGTATCATACGCAGTATTTT. Translated, it gives CASSTGLAGYHTQYF.

Many counts were recorded for this clonotype. The chain carries TRBV7-9 and TRBJ2-3; no firm D call. The V gene lost 5 bases and the J gene lost 1 base, with 10 bases spanning the gap. The CDR3 covers 14 residues. CDR1 is SEHNR and CDR2 is FQNEAQ in the germline V gene (reference sequence). The CDR3 protein is CASSLQRGTDTQYF. Here the CDR3 DNA reads TGTGCCAGCAGCCTCCAACGGGGCACAGATACGCAGTATTTT. Variable domain in full (rest from reference TRBV7-9 and TRBJ2-3): DTGVSQNPRHKITKRGQNVTFRCDPISEHNRLYWYRQTLGQGPEFLTYFQNEAQLEKSRLLSDRFSAERPKGSFSTLEIQRTEQGDSAMYLCASSLQRGTDTQYFGPGTRLTVL.

This rearrangement joins TRBV6-2 or TRBV6-3 to TRBJ1-1; D not resolved. V was clipped by 5 bases and J by 1 base, with 8 bases between them. Germline V lookup: CDR1 MNHEY, CDR2 SVGEGT. The CDR3 has 13 residues. In DNA form, the CDR3 reads TGTGCCAGCAGTAGACTCTCGAACACTGAAGCTTTCTTT. Translated, it gives CASSRLSNTEAFF.

About this clonotype: One end of the junction does not line up with germline, which may come from a read error. The chain uses TRBV2 and TRBJ2-1; either TRBD1 or TRBD2 may fit D (6 bases each). This CDR3 is built from 12 residues. From germline, CDR1 is SNHLY and CDR2 FYNNEI. CDR3 sequence: CAGSEEGDEQFF. CDR3 DNA: TGTGCCGGCAGTGAGGAGGGGGATGAGCAGTTCTTC.

This clonotype was counted at least ten times. The chain carries TRBV20-1 and TRBJ1-1, with D possibly being TRBD1 (5 bases). CDR1 DFQATT and CDR2 SNEGSKA come from the germline V gene (reference sequence). The CDR3 has 14 residues. V shed 2 bases and J shed 4 bases, with 14 bases lying between them. The CDR3 protein is CSARSREPRTEAFF. CDR3 bases: TGCAGTGCTAGATCCAGGGAGCCCCGCACTGAAGCTTTCTTT.

This clonotype has ten or more counts. CDR3 protein: CASSLEALNTGELFF. The CDR3 DNA reads TGTGCCAGCAGCCTCGAAGCCTTGAACACCGGGGAGCTGTTTTTT. The rearrangement joins TRBV5-5 to TRBJ2-2; unclear D gene. Germline V lookup: CDR1 SGHKS, CDR2 YYEKEE (reference sequence). The CDR3 extends over 15 amino acids. The V end was cut by 4 bases, the J end by 1 base, with 11 bases between. Based on the CDR3 plus reference TRBV5-5 and TRBJ2-2, the full variable domain is DAGVTQSPTHLIKTRGQQVTLRCSPISGHKSVSWYQQVLGQGPQFIFQYYEKEERGRGNFPDRFSARQFPNYSSELNVNALLLGDSALYLCASSLEALNTGELFFGEGSRLTVL.

This clonotype appeared a single time. This may come from a read error, since a much larger clone is one base off. This rearrangement joins TRBV2 to TRBJ2-6; no clear D. V gave up 6 bases and J gave up 1 base, with 4 bases separating them. The CDR3 is 13 amino acids. Germline values: CDR1 SNHLY, CDR2 FYNNEI. The CDR3 is CASRGSGANVLTF. CDR3 nucleotides: TGTGCCAGCAGGGGTTCTGGGGCCAACGTCCTGACTTTC.

The table lists this clonotype with many counts. This rearrangement joins TRBV5-1 to TRBJ2-2; D is undetermined. Germline assignment: CDR1 SGHRS and CDR2 YFSETQ. The CDR3 has 16 amino acids. With 5 bases removed from V and 2 bases from J, the gap between germline ends came to 16 bases. CDR3 sequence reads: CASRFRPSGNTGELFF. CDR3 nucleotide sequence: TGCGCCAGCAGATTCCGTCCTTCGGGTAACACCGGGGAGCTGTTTTTT.

This clonotype has ten or more counts. This chain links TRBV11-2 with TRBJ2-2, with a weak D call TRBD2 (6 bases). The V end was cut by 1 base, the J end by 4 bases, with 10 bases between. The CDR3 length is 15 residues. CDR1 and CDR2 (germline): SGHAT, FQNNGV. In DNA, the CDR3 is TGTGCCAGCAGCTTAGGACTAGGAGGCACCGGGGAGCTGTTTTTT. Translation gives CASSLGLGGTGELFF.